This T cell receptor beta chain derives from a study of blood T cell repertoires in COVID-19. Study summary: PBMCs, B-cell-depleted T cells, or T cells were the source of the cDNA or gDNA that made up the material.

Authors' methods: Amplifying reference gene primers gave estimates of nucleated cell counts. Method: immunoSEQ multiplex PCR; TCRdb's copy keeps in-frame clones and lacks some. The V and J calls and clone size come from that table; D and trimming were worked out from the DNA. Here the sample spans about 280,000 clones, roughly nine tenths being singletons. The TCR was taken from a man between 50 and 59 years old with acute or convalescent COVID-19. Source material: peripheral blood.

The CDR3 loop is CASSPRTGYNEQFF. The CDR3 coding sequence is TGTGCCAGCAGTCCCCGGACAGGGTACAATGAGCAGTTCTTC. V gene TRBV27 combines with J gene TRBJ2-1; 8 positions match TRBD1. The ends lost 5 bases at V and 4 bases at J; junction bases unmatched: 4. The CDR3 is 14 amino acids. Germline lookup yields CDR1 MNHEY and CDR2 SMNVEV (reference sequence).